Below are 10 T cell receptor beta chains sequenced from a single sample in a study of beta chain features in type 1 diabetes. Expressed TCRB transcripts were sequenced, since all the RNA that had been isolated was reverse transcribed. Profiled with immunoSEQ multiplex PCR; TCRdb holds only in-frame clones, not every one. The sample lists 350,000 to 400,000 clones, about 14% seen once, with 0.019% in the top ten. Sequenced: naive CD4+ T cells from blood. The receptors here all came from a woman aged 18-29 years in good health.

The gene calls are TRBV7-2 and TRBJ2-7; D possibly corresponds to TRBD1 (5 bases). The V end lost 5 bases, the J end lost 5 bases, and 13 bases lay between the germline ends. This CDR3 is 13 amino acids long. Germline assignment: CDR1 SGHTA and CDR2 FQGNSA. CDR3 DNA sequence: TGTGCCAGCAGCAAGGGGTACGGCGACGAGCAGTACTTC. It yields the protein CASSKGYGDEQYF.

V usage is TRBV18 and J usage is TRBJ2-6; D possibly corresponds to TRBD1 (5 bases). V dropped 2 bases and J dropped 1 base, with 12 bases sitting between them. From germline, CDR1 is KGHSH and CDR2 LQKENI. CDR3 length: 17 residues. The CDR3 DNA reads TGTGCCAGCTCACCAAGGGGTTCTCTGTCTGGGGCCAACGTCCTGACTTTC. It yields the protein CASSPRGSLSGANVLTF.

There are a few counts of this clone. The V and J genes are TRBV27 and TRBJ2-1; D not resolved. V was shortened by 2 bases and J by 3 bases, with 11 bases between the two germline ends. The CDR3 runs 15 residues. Germline V gives CDR1 MNHEY, CDR2 SMNVEV (reference sequence). The CDR3 loop reads CASSLEQVNYNEQFF. CDR3 DNA sequence: TGTGCCAGCAGTTTAGAACAAGTCAACTACAATGAGCAGTTCTTC.

The rearrangement uses TRBV2 and TRBJ1-5; D is possibly TRBD1 (6 bases). Germline assignment: CDR1 SNHLY and CDR2 FYNNEI. The CDR3 has 14 residues. The V end lost 4 bases, the J end lost 6 bases, and 13 bases lay between the germline ends. This CDR3 reads CASSGTGFAQPQHF. The CDR3 DNA sequence: TGTGCCAGCAGTGGTACAGGGTTCGCTCAGCCCCAGCATTTT.

This clone showed up just a few times. The rearrangement links TRBV28 to TRBJ2-7; no clear D gene. Deletions cut 8 bases from V and 2 bases from J, with 13 bases between. The CDR3 extends over 13 amino acids. CDR1 is MDHEN, CDR2 SYDVKM, per germline. CDR3 sequence: CASYNSYAYEQYF. As DNA, the CDR3 is TGTGCCAGCTACAACAGTTATGCCTACGAGCAGTACTTC.

The V and J genes are TRBV5-4 and TRBJ1-2; D remains ambiguous. Trimming pared 0 bases from V and 7 bases from J, leaving 13 bases between. The germline CDR1 and CDR2 sequences are SGHNT and YYREEE (reference sequence). This CDR3 comprises 14 residues. The DNA for the CDR3 is TGTGCCAGCAGCTTGGCCGGAGGAGGCGCTGGCTACACCTTC. Translated, it gives CASSLAGGGAGYTF. Using reference TRBV5-4 and TRBJ1-2 for the parts outside the CDR3, the full variable domain is ETGVTQSPTHLIKTRGQQVTLRCSSQSGHNTVSWYQQALGQGPQFIFQYYREEENGRGNFPPRFSGLQFPNYSSELNVNALELDDSALYLCASSLAGGGAGYTFGSGTRLTVV.

J is TRBJ2-1 and V is TRBV7-9; the D is unclear. Germline CDR1 reads SEHNR; CDR2 reads FQNEAQ (reference sequence). Deletions cut 1 base from V and 6 bases from J, with 10 bases between. This CDR3 has 14 amino acids. The CDR3 protein is CASSLGVSLNEQFF. The CDR3 bases are TGTGCCAGCAGCTTAGGCGTCTCCCTCAATGAGCAGTTCTTC.

To note about this clone: The junction does not match germline at one end; this may be a read error. The chain links TRBV7-9 to TRBJ2-1; TRBD2 is a possible D gene (6 bases). The CDR3 has 12 amino acids. From germline, CDR1 is SEHNR and CDR2 FQNEAQ (reference sequence). The CDR3, as DNA: TGTGCCAGCAGCTATTTGAGCGGGCTAGGGCTCTTC. This translates into CASSYLSGLGLF.

This clone was recorded a few times. The chain has TRBV29-1 and TRBJ2-3, with D possibly TRBD2 on 6 matching bases. The CDR3 sequence is 15 residues long. The germline CDR1 and CDR2 sequences are SQVTM and ANQGSEA. Trimming cost V 6 bases and J 0 bases, with 16 bases left between them. Here the CDR3 reads CSVAAGLSSTDTQYF. CDR3 nucleotides: TGCAGCGTCGCCGCGGGACTTAGTAGCACAGATACGCAGTATTTT.

The chain has TRBV13 and TRBJ2-1; 12 nucleotides agree with TRBD2. Looked up from germline, CDR1 is PRHDT and CDR2 is FYEKMQ (reference sequence). There are 17 residues in the CDR3. J gave up 5 bases and V 0 bases, and 5 bases lay outside the gene matches. In nucleotides, the CDR3 is TGTGCCAGCAGCTTAGGCATACTAGCGGGAGGCCACAATGAGCAGTTCTTC. Translated: CASSLGILAGGHNEQFF.